The sequence of this T cell receptor (beta chain) was determined in a study of blood T cell repertoires in COVID-19 (dated by TCRdb to the early 2020s). In terms of the full investigation: The collaborator samples originated in the United States, Italy and Spain and spanned the acute and convalescent phases of COVID-19. The material from the prospective study consisted of cDNA or gDNA derived from T cells, B-cell-depleted T cells, or PBMCs. Subjects who had been exposed to COVID-19, were actively infected with it, or had recovered from it provided the deeply sampled blood TCRbeta repertoires that made up the dataset. A freely available public database, intended as a resource for researchers studying the immune response to SARS-CoV-2, is where the repertoires were released. The samples were drawn from two sources: the first 160 participants of the ongoing ImmuneRACE study, and 1,254 subjects contributed by 6 global collaborators. Nearly every sample came with metadata listing a de-identified subject ID, COVID-19 status, age in years and sex. Where available, HLA class I and class II types were obtained from metadata supplied by the sample provider rather than from assay-based typing.

The germline V gene (reference sequence) provides CDR1 SGHNT and CDR2 YYREEE. Trimming at the junction amounts to 0 bases on V and 11 bases on J, and the germline ends lie 6 bases apart. The CDR3 contains 12 residues, cysteine and phenylalanine counted. CDR3 DNA only is kept here, 36 bases in frame from base 1. The immunoSEQ Assay, a bias-controlled multiplex PCR, was used to amplify TCRbeta CDR3 regions from genomic DNA. On the authors' methods: Within the assay, amplification of reference gene primers was used to estimate how many nucleated cells each sample contained. To quantify the absolute abundance of each unique TCRbeta CDR3 rearrangement, sequence reads were collapsed and filtered. For each sample, productive Simpson clonality was calculated by taking the square root of Simpson's diversity index across productive rearrangements. Drawn from immuneACCESS, this table holds only the in-frame rearrangements with V and J called that TCRdb kept. Clones are partly lost; checked studies trace under half to an unresolved V gene and leave the rest unexplained. V and J calls and clone size follow that table, whereas D and trimming were derived from the DNA. The sample has some 57,000 clones on record, approximately 90% of them singletons. The top ten constitute less than 2% of the sample.

Each collaborating institution followed its own protocols to collect whole blood in K2EDTA tubes. For TCRbeta analysis, collaborators shipped samples in one of three forms: frozen whole blood, isolated PBMCs, or DNA extracted from either of those sample types. Only one count was recorded for this clone. This receptor's antigen is unknown. Base qualities are not provided; no much larger clone lies one nucleotide away. Overall study outcomes, separate from this receptor: The quantity of clinical and demographic metadata differed by source and by participant and was supplied without curation.

The chain is encoded by TRBV5-4 joined to TRBJ1-6; tentative D gene TRBD1, with 5 bases matching. Sequenced input: peripheral blood. The TCR was taken from a man aged 55 to 70 with acute or convalescent COVID-19. CDR3 loop: CASSLDRTPLHF. The DNA sequence is as follows: TGTGCCAGCAGCTTGGACAGGACACCCCTCCACTTT.